The 30 T cell receptor beta chains reported below all come from one sample, sequenced in a study of breast tumors, draining lymph nodes, adjacent tissues. TCRdb recomputed calls from the multiplex PCR reads with MiXCR, one row per CDR3 protein. This table has about 130,000 distinct CDR3 sequences, about 20% appearing once. The lymph nodes were axillary draining lymph nodes from breast cancer patients. The source material was axillary lymph node tissue. The source of these receptors is a female donor with breast cancer. Some clones in this sample may be carry-over from other donors' samples.

In its sample, this clonotype was seen many times. The chain uses TRBV6-1 and TRBJ2-3; D tentatively reads TRBD1 or TRBD2 (5 bases each). CDR1 and CDR2 from the germline V gene are MNHNS and SASEGT. This CDR3 region has 14 residues. V was cut by 6 bases and J by 2 bases, with 12 bases left in between. The CDR3: CASREAGTTDTQYF. The DNA for the CDR3 is TGTGCCAGCAGGGAGGCAGGGACCACAGATACGCAGTATTTT.

This clonotype was detected ten times or more. V is TRBV2 and J is TRBJ2-3; no clear D gene. Germline V gene lookup returns CDR1 SNHLY and CDR2 FYNNEI. The CDR3 contains 17 residues. V was cut by 1 base and J by 0 bases, with 14 bases left in between. The CDR3 bases are TGTGCCAGCAGTGAAGTCCAAAAGCGCTCTAGCACAGATACGCAGTATTTT. It encodes CASSEVQKRSSTDTQYF.

This clonotype was detected only a few times. The J gene is TRBJ2-4, the V gene TRBV5-1, with D uncertain. The CDR3 runs to 15 residues. Germline V gives CDR1 SGHRS, CDR2 YFSETQ. Trimming stripped 0 bases from V and 4 bases from J, with 11 bases between. The CDR3 region is CASSLESSRKNIQYF. CDR3 in DNA: TGCGCCAGCAGCTTGGAGTCCAGCAGGAAAAACATTCAGTACTTC.

The chain is built from TRBV19 and TRBJ2-2; 7 nucleotides match TRBD2. The germline V gene encodes CDR1 LNHDA and CDR2 SQIVND (reference sequence). CDR3 length equals 16 residues. With 1 base clipped from V and 6 bases from J, the junction kept 8 bases outside the gene matches. The CDR3 region is CASSIGGGFISGELFF. The CDR3 bases are TGTGCCAGTAGTATAGGGGGGGGATTCATCTCCGGGGAGCTGTTTTTT.

Turning to this clonotype: A much larger clone is a single base away; this may be a read error. Here the CDR3 DNA reads TGCGCCAGCAGTGAGCCTGCTCAGCCCCAGCATTTT. It translates to CASSEPAQPQHF. This chain links TRBV6-4 with TRBJ1-5; no clear D gene. CDR3 length equals 12 residues. Germline CDR1 MRHNA, CDR2 SNTAGT.

This clonotype was picked up many times. The CDR3 DNA reads as TGTGCCAGCAGTAAAGGCAACTACGAGCAGTACTTC. It is translated as CASSKGNYEQYF. The chain is built from TRBV6-6 and TRBJ2-7, with D uncertain. Per the germline V gene, CDR1 is MNHNY and CDR2 is SVGAGI (reference sequence). Deletions cut 5 bases from V and 3 bases from J, with 8 bases between. The CDR3 contains 12 residues.

This clonotype was seen many times. This chain joins TRBV6-2 or TRBV6-3 and TRBJ2-1, with D perhaps matching TRBD2 (5 bases). Germline V gene data show CDR1 as MNHEY and CDR2 as SVGEGT. With 6 bases removed from V and 0 bases from J, the gap between germline ends came to 12 bases. This CDR3 comprises 15 residues. CDR3 region: CASSPDEGSYNEQFF. The CDR3 nucleotides are TGTGCCAGCAGCCCCGACGAGGGCTCCTACAATGAGCAGTTCTTC.

Many counts were recorded for this clonotype. The CDR3 loop is CSARDQGRLAGSYNEQFF. The CDR3 region has the DNA TGCAGTGCTAGAGATCAGGGAAGACTAGCGGGATCCTACAATGAGCAGTTCTTC. The rearrangement joins TRBV20-1 to TRBJ2-1; 11 bases match TRBD2. The CDR3 spans 18 residues. CDR1 is DFQATT and CDR2 is SNEGSKA in the germline V gene (reference sequence). Trimming at V came to 0 bases and at J to 1 base, leaving 8 bases not matched to a gene.

Comments on this clonotype: This clone may be a read error of a much larger clone one base away. CDR3 coding DNA: TGTGCCAGCAGCCGGACAGCCGCAACTAATGATAAACTGTTTTTT. Translated: CASSRTAATNDKLFF. This chain connects TRBV6-5 to TRBJ1-4; TRBD1 might be the D (6 bases). The CDR3 runs 15 residues. Per the germline V gene, CDR1 is MNHEY and CDR2 is SVGAGI.

This clonotype was detected a few times. The chain links TRBV5-4 to TRBJ2-5; D is unclear. V was clipped by 5 bases and J by 5 bases, with 13 bases between them. Germline-derived CDR1 and CDR2 are SGHNT and YYREEE (reference sequence). CDR3 size: 13 residues. CDR3 sequence reads: CASSLGLDETQYF. Written as DNA, the CDR3 is TGTGCCAGCAGTTTAGGGCTAGATGAGACCCAGTACTTC. Using reference TRBV5-4 and TRBJ2-5 for the parts outside the CDR3, the full variable domain is ETGVTQSPTHLIKTRGQQVTLRCSSQSGHNTVSWYQQALGQGPQFIFQYYREEENGRGNFPPRFSGLQFPNYSSELNVNALELDDSALYLCASSLGLDETQYFGPGTRLLVL.

This clonotype was seen repeatedly, ten times or more. The chain combines TRBV30 with TRBJ2-7; no definite D call. From germline, CDR1 is GTSNPN and CDR2 SVGIG (reference sequence). The CDR3 extends over 13 amino acids. V was cut by 2 bases and J by 2 bases, with 10 bases left in between. The CDR3 protein is CAWSKTAPYEQYF. The CDR3 DNA sequence: TGTGCCTGGAGTAAAACCGCTCCCTACGAGCAGTACTTC.

This clonotype appeared a single time. The rearrangement links TRBV5-1 to TRBJ1-1; D ambiguous. Germline V CDR1 and CDR2: SGHRS, YFSETQ. V shed 5 bases and J shed 2 bases, with 4 bases lying between them. The CDR3 has 11 residues. CDR3 coding DNA: TGCGCCAGCAGGGCTAACACTGAAGCTTTCTTT. Residues: CASRANTEAFF.

This clonotype was recorded a few times. This may be a read error, as it is one base from a much larger clone. The conserved closing phenylalanine or tryptophan is absent in this CDR3, likely reflecting a read error. V and J are TRBV5-1 and TRBJ2-1; 11 bases map to TRBD2. The germline V gene encodes CDR1 SGHRS and CDR2 YFSETQ. J was trimmed by 6 bases and V by 2 bases; bases with no gene match: 4. This CDR3 is 15 amino acids long. The CDR3 loop reads CASSLGLAGVNEQFL. Here the CDR3 DNA reads TGCGCCAGCAGCTTAGGACTAGCGGGCGTCAATGAGCAGTTCCTC.

This clonotype appeared many times. The gene calls are TRBV5-1 and TRBJ2-5, with no clear D. CDR1 is SGHRS, CDR2 YFSETQ, per germline. This CDR3 is built from 14 residues. Trimming left V 4 bases short and J 1 base short, with 11 bases between. The CDR3 DNA reads TGCGCCAGCAGCCCCGGACGGATCCAAGAGACCCAGTACTTC. It yields the protein CASSPGRIQETQYF.

For this clonotype: A much larger clone differs by one base, so this may be a read error. The chain carries TRBV3-1 and TRBJ2-7; D is ambiguous. Germline-derived CDR1 and CDR2 are LGHDT and YNNKEL (reference sequence). The CDR3 has 11 residues. The CDR3 loop reads CTSSQAVEQYF. As DNA, the CDR3 is TGTACCAGCAGCCAAGCCGTGGAGCAGTACTTC.

Ten or more counts support this clonotype. The chain has TRBV20-1 and TRBJ2-1; 11 nucleotides line up with TRBD2. Germline CDR1 and CDR2: DFQATT and SNEGSKA (reference sequence). There are 14 residues in the CDR3. Unmatched junction bases numbered 8, after V lost 6 bases and J lost 7 bases. CDR3 protein: CSAQLAGVSNEQFF. The DNA for the CDR3 is TGCAGTGCACAACTAGCGGGAGTATCTAATGAGCAGTTCTTC.

The table lists this clonotype with many counts. The chain uses TRBV7-8 and TRBJ1-4; TRBD1 is a possible D gene (5 bases). The CDR3 is made up of 13 amino acids. The V end lost 3 bases, the J end lost 4 bases, and 6 bases lay between the germline ends. Germline V lookup: CDR1 SGHVS, CDR2 FQNEAQ. CDR3 DNA sequence: TGTGCCAGCAGCTTTGGGGGTAATGAAAAACTGTTTTTT. It yields the protein CASSFGGNEKLFF.

This clonotype occurred a few times. The chain has TRBV5-4 and TRBJ2-3, with 8 bases identical to TRBD2. The junction had 7 bases not matched to a gene; V was cut back by 4 bases and J by 0 bases. Germline-derived CDR1 and CDR2 are SGHNT and YYREEE (reference sequence). The CDR3 length is 16 residues. In nucleotides, the CDR3 is TGTGCCAGCAGCCCGGGAGGGCGGGCTAGCACAGATACGCAGTATTTT. Protein sequence: CASSPGGRASTDTQYF.

This clonotype was seen repeatedly, ten times or more. The rearrangement links TRBV29-1 to TRBJ2-3, with D possibly being TRBD1 (5 bases). V was pared by 4 bases and J by 6 bases, with 20 bases between. This CDR3 comprises 15 residues. Germline V lookup: CDR1 SQVTM, CDR2 ANQGSEA. CDR3 protein: CSVAYGGQIVDTQYF. In DNA form, the CDR3 reads TGCAGCGTTGCTTATGGTGGACAAATAGTCGATACGCAGTATTTT.

This clonotype was recorded many times. The CDR3 DNA reads TGTGCCAGCAGTGATGTGACCCCCGAGCAGTTCTTC. Amino acids: CASSDVTPEQFF. The chain employs TRBV6-1 and TRBJ2-1; D is undetermined. Germline V CDR1 and CDR2: MNHNS, SASEGT. Trimming removed 3 bases from V and 10 bases from J, with 10 bases in between. The CDR3 contains 12 residues.

Notes on this clonotype: A much larger clonotype is one base distant, so this may be a read error. The chain has TRBV20-1 and TRBJ1-5; possible D gene TRBD1, 6 bases. The CDR3 has 18 residues. The V gene's germline CDR1 is DFQATT and CDR2 SNEGSKA (reference sequence). CDR3 in amino acids: CSARGRWGAGASSQPQHF. DNA for the CDR3: TGCAGTGCTAGGGGGAGGTGGGGCGCGGGGGCGAGCAGTCAGCCCCAGCATTTT.

Ten or more counts support this clonotype. The rearrangement uses TRBV5-6 and TRBJ2-5; D ambiguous. The CDR3 has 14 residues. From germline, CDR1 is SGHDT and CDR2 YYEEEE. V dropped 0 bases and J dropped 3 bases, with 9 bases sitting between them. The CDR3 nucleotides read TGTGCCAGCAGCTTGGCAGCTTTTGAAGAGACCCAGTACTTC. Amino acid sequence: CASSLAAFEETQYF.

This clonotype was counted at least ten times. The V call is TRBV27, the J call TRBJ2-7; weak D call: TRBD2 (5 bases). The CDR3 loop spans 14 amino acids. CDR1 and CDR2 from the germline V gene are MNHEY and SMNVEV (reference sequence). V dropped 2 bases and J dropped 4 bases, with 12 bases sitting between them. This CDR3 reads CASSLKGRGYEQYF. DNA for the CDR3: TGTGCCAGCAGTTTAAAAGGGAGAGGGTACGAGCAGTACTTC.

This clonotype was counted at least ten times. The V gene is TRBV3-1, the J gene TRBJ2-7; 8 bases match TRBD2. Germline-derived CDR1 and CDR2 are LGHDT and YNNKEL (reference sequence). Trimming at V came to 4 bases and at J to 7 bases, leaving 9 bases not matched to a gene. The CDR3 length is 14 residues. This CDR3 is CASSPRLGGGEQYF. CDR3 coding DNA: TGTGCCAGCAGCCCACGACTGGGCGGGGGGGAGCAGTACTTC.

The table lists this clonotype with many counts. The J gene is TRBJ2-5, the V gene TRBV6-6; the D gene is possibly TRBD1 (5 bases). This CDR3 has 11 amino acids. The V gene lost 9 bases and the J gene lost 4 bases, with 9 bases spanning the gap. In germline, CDR1 is MNHNY, CDR2 SVGAGI (reference sequence). The CDR3 sequence is CASQGIETQYF. CDR3 nucleotides: TGTGCCAGTCAGGGAATAGAGACCCAGTACTTC.

This clonotype showed up many times. The rearrangement joins TRBV4-1 to TRBJ1-3; 7 bases align to TRBD1. The CDR3 loop spans 15 amino acids. Unmatched junction bases numbered 3, after V lost 0 bases and J lost 4 bases. Germline assignment: CDR1 MGHRA and CDR2 YSYEKL. The CDR3 DNA reads as TGCGCCAGCAGCCAAGAGGACAGGACGGGAAACACCATATATTTT. This encodes CASSQEDRTGNTIYF.

With regard to this clonotype: A single base separates this from a much larger clone, so it may be a read error. The chain has TRBV6-1 and TRBJ1-2, with a tentative D call TRBD1 (5 bases). The CDR3 is made up of 15 amino acids. The germline gives CDR1 MNHNS, CDR2 SASEGT. This CDR3 reads CAGSEMVGVDYGYTF. CDR3 DNA: TGTGCCGGCAGTGAAATGGTGGGGGTCGACTATGGCTACACCTTC.

The J gene is TRBJ1-1, the V gene TRBV5-1; 12 bases align to TRBD1. The CDR3 spans 15 residues. V lost 4 bases and J lost 5; bases outside the gene matches: 6. Germline loops: CDR1 SGHRS, CDR2 YFSETQ. CDR3 residues: CASSPGTGGRTEAFF. As DNA, the CDR3 is TGCGCCAGCAGCCCCGGGACAGGGGGCCGTACTGAAGCTTTCTTT.

This clonotype was observed many times. V usage is TRBV18 and J usage is TRBJ2-5; D is perhaps TRBD1 (6 bases). This CDR3 has 16 residues. The germline V and J ends were trimmed by 6 bases and 2 bases, with 19 bases remaining between them. Germline CDR1 and CDR2: KGHSH and LQKENI. The CDR3: CASSLGQLGVQETQYF. CDR3 nucleotide sequence: TGTGCCAGCTCTCTCGGACAGCTTGGGGTACAAGAGACCCAGTACTTC.

Note on this clonotype: Since a much larger clone is just one base distant, this may be a read error. The rearrangement links TRBV6-5 to TRBJ2-2, with 7 bases identical to TRBD2. This CDR3 region has 19 residues. Unmatched junction bases numbered 14, after V lost 0 bases and J lost 4 bases. Looked up from germline, CDR1 is MNHEY and CDR2 is SVGAGI. As DNA, the CDR3 is TGTGCCAGCAGTTACTCGGTAGCGCGAGGCGGCGGGGGCACCGGGGAGCTGTTTTTT. This codes for CASSYSVARGGGGTGELFF.